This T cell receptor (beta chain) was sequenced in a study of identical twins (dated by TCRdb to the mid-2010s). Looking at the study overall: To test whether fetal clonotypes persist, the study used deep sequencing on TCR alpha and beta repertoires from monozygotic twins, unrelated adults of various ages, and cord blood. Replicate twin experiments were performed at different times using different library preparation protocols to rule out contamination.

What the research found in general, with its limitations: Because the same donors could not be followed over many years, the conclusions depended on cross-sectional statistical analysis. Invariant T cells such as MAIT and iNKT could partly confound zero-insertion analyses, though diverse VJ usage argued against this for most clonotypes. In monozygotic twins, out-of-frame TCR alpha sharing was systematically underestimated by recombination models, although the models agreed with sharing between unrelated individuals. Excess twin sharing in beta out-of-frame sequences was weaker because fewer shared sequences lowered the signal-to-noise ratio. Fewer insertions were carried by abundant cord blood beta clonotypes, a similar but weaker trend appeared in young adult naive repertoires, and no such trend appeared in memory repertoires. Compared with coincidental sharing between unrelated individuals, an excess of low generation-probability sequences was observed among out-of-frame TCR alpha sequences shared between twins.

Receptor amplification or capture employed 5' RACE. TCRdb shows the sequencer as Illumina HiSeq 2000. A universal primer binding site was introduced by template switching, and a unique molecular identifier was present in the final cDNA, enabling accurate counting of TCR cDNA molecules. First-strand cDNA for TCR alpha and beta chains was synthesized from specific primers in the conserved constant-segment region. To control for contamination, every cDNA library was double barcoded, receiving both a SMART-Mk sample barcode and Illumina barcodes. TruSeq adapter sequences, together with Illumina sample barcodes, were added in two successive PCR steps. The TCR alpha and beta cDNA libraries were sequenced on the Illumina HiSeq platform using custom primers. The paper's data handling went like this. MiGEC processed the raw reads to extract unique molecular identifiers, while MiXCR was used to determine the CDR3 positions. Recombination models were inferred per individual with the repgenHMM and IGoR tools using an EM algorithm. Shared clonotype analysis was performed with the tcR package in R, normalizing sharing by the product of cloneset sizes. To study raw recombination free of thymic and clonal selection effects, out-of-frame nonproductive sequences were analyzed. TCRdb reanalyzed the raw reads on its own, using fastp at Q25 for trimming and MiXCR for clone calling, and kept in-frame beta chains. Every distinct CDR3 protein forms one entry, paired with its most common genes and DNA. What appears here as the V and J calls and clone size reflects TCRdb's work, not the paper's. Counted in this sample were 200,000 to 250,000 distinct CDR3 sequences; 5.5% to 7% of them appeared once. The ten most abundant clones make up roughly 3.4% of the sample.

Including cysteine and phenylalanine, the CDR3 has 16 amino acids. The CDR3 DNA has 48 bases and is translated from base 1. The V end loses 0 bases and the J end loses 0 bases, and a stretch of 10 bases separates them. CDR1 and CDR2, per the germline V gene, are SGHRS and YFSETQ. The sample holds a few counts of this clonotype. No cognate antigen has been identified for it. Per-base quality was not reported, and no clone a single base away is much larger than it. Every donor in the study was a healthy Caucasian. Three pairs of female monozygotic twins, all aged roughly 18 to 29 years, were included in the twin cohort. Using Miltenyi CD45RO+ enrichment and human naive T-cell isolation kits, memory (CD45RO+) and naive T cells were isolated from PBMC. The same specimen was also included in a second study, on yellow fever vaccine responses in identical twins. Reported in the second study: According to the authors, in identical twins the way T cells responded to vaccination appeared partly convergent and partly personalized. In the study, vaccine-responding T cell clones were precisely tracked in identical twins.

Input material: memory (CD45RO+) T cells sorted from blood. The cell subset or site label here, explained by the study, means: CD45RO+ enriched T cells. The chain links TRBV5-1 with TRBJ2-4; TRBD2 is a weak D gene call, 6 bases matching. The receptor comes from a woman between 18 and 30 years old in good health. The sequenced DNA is TGCGCCAGCAGCTTGGGCGGGGTATCAGCCAAAAACATTCAGTACTTC. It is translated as CASSLGGVSAKNIQYF.